The subject of this entry is one TCR beta chain. This clonotype was seen only a few times. There is no known antigen for this receptor. No quality values exist for individual bases; no much larger clone is one base distant. The CDR3 contains 15 residues, cysteine and phenylalanine counted. Only CDR3 DNA remains: 45 bases, in frame from the first base. Trimming accounts for 0 bases at V and 1 base at J, while the number of junction bases matched to no gene is 2. CDR1 is given as DFQATT and CDR2 as SNEGSKA, both from the germline V gene (reference sequence). TCR beta VDJ combination and CDR3 sequence profiling used genomic DNA as the template. An Illumina HiSeq 2000 was the platform used for TCR repertoire sequencing. The authors processed their data as follows. TRBV/TRBJ rearrangement plots, CDR3 size and DJ length profiles, and Simpson's diversity index were used to evaluate the repertoires. The immunodominant clone was defined as the most abundant DNA sequence in deep sequencing data. CDR3 amino acid sequences were checked for sharing across subjects and were also compared against the VDJdb database and published repertoires. TCRdb trimmed the raw reads at Q25, called clones with MiXCR and kept productive beta chains. Here each entry gathers all rows of one CDR3 protein and keeps the most common genes and DNA. The V and J calls follow TCRdb's processing rather than the paper's. The sample table contains approximately 170,000 distinct CDR3 sequences; only one count was recorded for 55% to 80% of them. Roughly 42% of the sample is taken by the ten largest.

These data belong to a study of CD8+CD57+ T cells in acquired aplastic anemia (dated by TCRdb to the late 2010s). Broadly, across the study: Extracted DNA from sorted CD4+ and CD8+ cells averaged about 3 ug, ranging from about 0.18 to 27.4 ug. An average of approximately 9.8 million reads for CD4+ cells and 11 million or so reads for CD8+ cells was obtained from healthy donor samples. The paper's findings and limits, for the study overall: Between patients and healthy controls, no significant difference in CD8+ Simpson's diversity was found (P=0.060). Around 28 CD8+ CDR3 sequences were found to be shared between patients and controls, but these sequences appeared to be highly expressed in patients and within the immunodominant clones of the patients.

In this study, sorted CD4+ and CD8+ T cells from the blood of healthy subjects and of severe aplastic anemia patients had their TCR repertoires deep-sequenced. Ficoll-Paque density gradient centrifugation was used to isolate peripheral blood mononuclear cells. Before DNA extraction, CD4+ and CD8+ T cells were sorted with FACS or magnetic beads. Sequenced sample: sorted CD4+, CD8+, or CD8+CD57+ T cells (not recorded which) from PBMCs. This sequence uses TRBV20-1 and TRBJ2-7; 11 nucleotides in the junction match TRBD2. This TCR was recovered from a human donor in good health. The sequence in DNA is TGCAGTGCTAGAGATCGGACTAGCGGGTCCTACGAGCAGTACTTC. It specifies CSARDRTSGSYEQYF.